This T cell receptor beta chain is from a study of T cell repertoires in cytomegalovirus infection. This clonotype came up a few times. What it recognizes is unknown. TCRdb re-called the reads with MiXCR, one entry per CDR3 protein. This sample has 27,000 or so distinct CDR3 sequences; about a fifth occur once, and the top ten carry 70% to 90%. Study-wide results and caveats: Dominating the ex vivo response were HLA-C-restricted CMV-specific TCR beta clonotypes.

The V end was cut by 1 base, the J end by 7 bases, with 13 bases between. The germline V gene has CDR1 MNHEY and CDR2 SVGAGI. This CDR3 is built from 14 residues. This chain connects TRBV6-5 to TRBJ1-1; weak D call: TRBD1 (5 bases). This specimen consisted of CD8+ T cells from cultured PBMCs, obtained from culture after CMV antigen stimulation. The sequence was obtained from a human donor in good health (CMV status not recorded). Some clones in this sample may be carry-over from other donors' samples. The DNA of the CDR3 is TGTGCCAGCAGTTACTGGGGGATCAAGGGTGAAGCTTTCTTT. Translation: CASSYWGIKGEAFF.